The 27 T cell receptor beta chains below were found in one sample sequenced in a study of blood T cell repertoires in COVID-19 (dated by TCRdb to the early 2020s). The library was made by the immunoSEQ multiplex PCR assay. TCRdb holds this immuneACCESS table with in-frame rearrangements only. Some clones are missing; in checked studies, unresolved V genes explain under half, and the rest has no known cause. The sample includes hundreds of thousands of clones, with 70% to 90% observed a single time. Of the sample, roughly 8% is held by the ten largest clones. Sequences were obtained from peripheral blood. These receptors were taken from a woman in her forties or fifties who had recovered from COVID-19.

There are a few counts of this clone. The CDR3 spells CASSPEGLAGTGNEQFF. CDR3 DNA: TGCGCCAGCAGCCCGGAGGGACTAGCGGGAACCGGCAATGAGCAGTTCTTC. The rearrangement uses TRBV5-1 and TRBJ2-1; 13 nucleotides align to TRBD2. Germline trimming cut 4 bases from V and 6 bases from J; bases unmatched to any gene: 10. Germline values: CDR1 SGHRS, CDR2 YFSETQ. The CDR3 contains 17 residues. The full variable domain, completed using reference TRBV5-1 and TRBJ2-1, is KAGVTQTPRYLIKTRGQQVTLSCSPISGHRSVSWYQQTPGQGLQFLFEYFSETQRNKGNFPGRFSGRQFSNSRSEMNVSTLELGDSALYLCASSPEGLAGTGNEQFFGPGTRLTVL.

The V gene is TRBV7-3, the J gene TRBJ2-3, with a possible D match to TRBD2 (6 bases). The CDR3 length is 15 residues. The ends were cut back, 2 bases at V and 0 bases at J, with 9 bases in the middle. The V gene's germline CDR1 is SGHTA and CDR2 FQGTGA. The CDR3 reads CASSLYRGSTDTQYF. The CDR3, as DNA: TGTGCCAGCAGCTTATATCGGGGGAGCACAGATACGCAGTATTTT.

The DNA for the CDR3 is TGCGCCAGCAGCTCTCCGGCGGGAGGGCGCACCGGGGAGCTGTTTTTT. Translated: CASSSPAGGRTGELFF. V and J are TRBV5-1 and TRBJ2-2, with 9 bases fitting TRBD2. Germline CDR1 is SGHRS and CDR2 is YFSETQ. The V and J ends lost 3 bases and 4 bases, in that order; junction bases with no gene match: 7. This CDR3 comprises 16 residues. The variable domain in full, completed from reference TRBV5-1 and TRBJ2-2, reads KAGVTQTPRYLIKTRGQQVTLSCSPISGHRSVSWYQQTPGQGLQFLFEYFSETQRNKGNFPGRFSGRQFSNSRSEMNVSTLELGDSALYLCASSSPAGGRTGELFFGEGSRLTVL.

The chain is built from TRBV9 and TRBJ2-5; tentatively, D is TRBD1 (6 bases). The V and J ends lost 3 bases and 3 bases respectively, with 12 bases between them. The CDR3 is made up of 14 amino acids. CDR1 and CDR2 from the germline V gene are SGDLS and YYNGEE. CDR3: CASSATGRKETQYF. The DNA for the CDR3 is TGTGCCAGCAGCGCGACAGGACGTAAAGAGACCCAGTACTTC.

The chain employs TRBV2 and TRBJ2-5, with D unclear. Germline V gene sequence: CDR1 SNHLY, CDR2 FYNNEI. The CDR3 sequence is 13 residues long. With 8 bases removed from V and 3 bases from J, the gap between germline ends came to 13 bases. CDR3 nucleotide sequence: TGTGCCAGCCTCCTAGTGAATGAAGAGACCCAGTACTTC. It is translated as CASLLVNEETQYF.

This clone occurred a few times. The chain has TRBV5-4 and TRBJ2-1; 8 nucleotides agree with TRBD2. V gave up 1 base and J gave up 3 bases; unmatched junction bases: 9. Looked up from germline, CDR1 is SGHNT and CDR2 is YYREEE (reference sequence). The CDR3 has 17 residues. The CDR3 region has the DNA TGTGCCAGCAGCTTGTTCGGCGGGGGGAATATCTACAATGAGCAGTTCTTC. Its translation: CASSLFGGGNIYNEQFF.

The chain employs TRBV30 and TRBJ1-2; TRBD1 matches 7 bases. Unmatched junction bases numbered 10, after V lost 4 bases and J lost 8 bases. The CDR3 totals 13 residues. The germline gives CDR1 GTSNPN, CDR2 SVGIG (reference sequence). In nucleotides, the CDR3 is TGTGCCTGGACCCTGGGACAGTTAAGGGGCTACACCTTC. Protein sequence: CAWTLGQLRGYTF. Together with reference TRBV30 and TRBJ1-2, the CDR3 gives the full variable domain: SQTIHQWPATLVQPVGSPLSLECTVEGTSNPNLYWYRQAAGRGLQLLFYSVGIGQISSEVPQNLSASRPQDRQFILSSKKLLLSDSGFYLCAWTLGQLRGYTFGSGTRLTVV.

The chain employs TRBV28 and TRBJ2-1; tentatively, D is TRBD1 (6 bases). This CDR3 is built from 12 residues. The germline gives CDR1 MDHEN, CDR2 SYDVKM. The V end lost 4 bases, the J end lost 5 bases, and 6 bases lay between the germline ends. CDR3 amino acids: CASSWGHNEQFF. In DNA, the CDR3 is TGTGCCAGCAGTTGGGGGCACAATGAGCAGTTCTTC.

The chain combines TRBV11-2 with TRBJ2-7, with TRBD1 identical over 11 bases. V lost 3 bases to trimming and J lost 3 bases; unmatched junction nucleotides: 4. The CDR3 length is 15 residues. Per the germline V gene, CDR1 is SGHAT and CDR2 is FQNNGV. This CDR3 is CASSLGGTGGYEQYF. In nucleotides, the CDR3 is TGTGCCAGCAGCTTGGGTGGGACAGGGGGCTACGAGCAGTACTTC.

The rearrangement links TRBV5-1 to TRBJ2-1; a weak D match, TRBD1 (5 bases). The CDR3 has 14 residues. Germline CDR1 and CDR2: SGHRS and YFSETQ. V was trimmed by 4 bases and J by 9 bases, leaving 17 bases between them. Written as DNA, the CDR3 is TGCGCCAGCAGCCCAATCCCCCAGGGCACTGAGCAGTTCTTC. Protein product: CASSPIPQGTEQFF. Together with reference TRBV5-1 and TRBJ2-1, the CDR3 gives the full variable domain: KAGVTQTPRYLIKTRGQQVTLSCSPISGHRSVSWYQQTPGQGLQFLFEYFSETQRNKGNFPGRFSGRQFSNSRSEMNVSTLELGDSALYLCASSPIPQGTEQFFGPGTRLTVL.

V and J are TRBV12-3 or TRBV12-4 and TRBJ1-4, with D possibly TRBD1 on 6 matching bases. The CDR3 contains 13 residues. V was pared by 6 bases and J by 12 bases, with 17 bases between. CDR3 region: CASSLRTVVELFF. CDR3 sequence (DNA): TGTGCCAGCAGCCTCCGGACAGTGGTGGAACTGTTTTTT.

CDR3 nucleotides: TGTGCCAGCAGCCAAGATGGGCGGGAGGGCCGCGTCCCCTACGAGCAGTACTTC. Its translation is CASSQDGREGRVPYEQYF. The V call is TRBV3-1 (or the pseudogene TRBV3-2), the J call TRBJ2-7; 9 bases fit TRBD2. Trimming at V came to 0 bases and at J to 2 bases, leaving 11 bases not matched to a gene. In germline, CDR1 is LGHDT, CDR2 YNNKEL (reference sequence). The CDR3 runs to 18 residues.

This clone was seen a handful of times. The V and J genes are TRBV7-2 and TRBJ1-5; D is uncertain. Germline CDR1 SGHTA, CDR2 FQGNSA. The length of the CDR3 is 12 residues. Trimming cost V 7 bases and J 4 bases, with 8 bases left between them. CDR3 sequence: CASKEQNQPQHF. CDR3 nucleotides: TGTGCCAGCAAGGAACAGAATCAGCCCCAGCATTTT. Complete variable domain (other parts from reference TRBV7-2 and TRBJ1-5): GAGVSQSPSNKVTEKGKDVELRCDPISGHTALYWYRQSLGQGLEFLIYFQGNSAPDKSGLPSDRFSAERTGGSVSTLTIQRTQQEDSAVYLCASKEQNQPQHFGDGTRLSIL.

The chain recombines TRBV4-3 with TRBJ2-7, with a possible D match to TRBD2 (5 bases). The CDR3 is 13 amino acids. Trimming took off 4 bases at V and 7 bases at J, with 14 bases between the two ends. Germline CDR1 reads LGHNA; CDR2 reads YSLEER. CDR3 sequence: CASSPELSGEQYF. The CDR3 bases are TGCGCCAGCAGCCCAGAGCTTTCGGGGGAGCAGTACTTC.

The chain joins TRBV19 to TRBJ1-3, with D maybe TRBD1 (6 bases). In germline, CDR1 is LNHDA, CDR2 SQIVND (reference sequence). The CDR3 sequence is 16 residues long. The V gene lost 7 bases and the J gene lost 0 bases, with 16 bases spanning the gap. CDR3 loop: CASTPPGHVSGNTIYF. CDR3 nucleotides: TGTGCCAGTACGCCTCCGGGACACGTCTCTGGAAACACCATATATTTT. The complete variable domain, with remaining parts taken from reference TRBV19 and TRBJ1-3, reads DGGITQSPKYLFRKEGQNVTLSCEQNLNHDAMYWYRQDPGQGLRLIYYSQIVNDFQKGDIAEGYSVSREKKESFPLTVTSAQKNPTAFYLCASTPPGHVSGNTIYFGEGSWLTVV.

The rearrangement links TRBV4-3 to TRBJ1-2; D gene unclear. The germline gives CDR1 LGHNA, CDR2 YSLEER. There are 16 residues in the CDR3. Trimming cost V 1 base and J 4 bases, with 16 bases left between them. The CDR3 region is CASSQAQAAGSYGYTF. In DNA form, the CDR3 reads TGCGCCAGCAGCCAAGCCCAGGCAGCGGGCTCCTATGGCTACACCTTC.

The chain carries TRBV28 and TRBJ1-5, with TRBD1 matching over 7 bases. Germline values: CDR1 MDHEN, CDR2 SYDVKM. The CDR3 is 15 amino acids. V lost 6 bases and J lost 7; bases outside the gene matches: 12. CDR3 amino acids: CASRPAYRGVQPQHF. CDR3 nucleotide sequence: TGTGCCAGCAGGCCAGCCTACAGGGGAGTGCAGCCCCAGCATTTT.

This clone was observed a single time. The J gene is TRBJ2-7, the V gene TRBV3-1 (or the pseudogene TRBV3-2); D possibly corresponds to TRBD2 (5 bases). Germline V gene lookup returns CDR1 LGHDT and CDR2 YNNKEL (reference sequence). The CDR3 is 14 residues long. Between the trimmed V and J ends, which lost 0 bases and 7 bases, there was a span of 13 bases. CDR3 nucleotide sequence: TGTGCCAGCAGCCAAGATCCCGGGGTCGGGGAGCAGTACTTC. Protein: CASSQDPGVGEQYF.

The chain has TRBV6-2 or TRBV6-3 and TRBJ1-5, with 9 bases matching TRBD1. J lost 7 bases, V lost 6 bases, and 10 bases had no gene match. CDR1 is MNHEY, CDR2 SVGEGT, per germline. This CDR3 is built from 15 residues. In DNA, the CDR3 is TGTGCCAGCAGCTCAACAGGGGGCTTATACCAGCCCCAGCATTTT. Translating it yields CASSSTGGLYQPQHF.

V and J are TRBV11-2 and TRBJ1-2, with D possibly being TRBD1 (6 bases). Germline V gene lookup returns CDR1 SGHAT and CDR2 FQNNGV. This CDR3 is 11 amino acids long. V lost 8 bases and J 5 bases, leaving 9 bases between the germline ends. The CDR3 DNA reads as TGTGCCAGCGTAACAGGGTATGGCTACACCTTC. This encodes CASVTGYGYTF. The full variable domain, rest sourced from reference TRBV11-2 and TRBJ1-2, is EAGVAQSPRYKIIEKRQSVAFWCNPISGHATLYWYQQILGQGPKLLIQFQNNGVVDDSQLPKDRFSAERLKGVDSTLKIQPAKLEDSAVYLCASVTGYGYTFGSGTRLTVV.

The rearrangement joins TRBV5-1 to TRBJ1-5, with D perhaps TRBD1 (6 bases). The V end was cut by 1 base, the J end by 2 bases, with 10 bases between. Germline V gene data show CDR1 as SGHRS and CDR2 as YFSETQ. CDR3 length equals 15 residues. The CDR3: CASSLRGGGNQPQHF. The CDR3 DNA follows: TGCGCCAGCAGCTTGCGAGGGGGGGGCAATCAGCCCCAGCATTTT.

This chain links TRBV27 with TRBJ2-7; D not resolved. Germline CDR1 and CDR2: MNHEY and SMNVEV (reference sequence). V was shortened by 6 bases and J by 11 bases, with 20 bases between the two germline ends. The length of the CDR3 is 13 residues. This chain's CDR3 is CASRSSQSATEYF. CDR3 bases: TGTGCCAGCAGGTCTTCCCAAAGCGCAACGGAGTACTTC.

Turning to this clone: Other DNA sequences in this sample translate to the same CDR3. In DNA form, the CDR3 reads TGTGCCAGCAGTTTCGCAGGGGGCTCTGGAAACACCATATATTTT. Protein sequence: CASSFAGGSGNTIYF. V gene TRBV27 combines with J gene TRBJ1-3; 7 bases are shared with TRBD1. The CDR3 is made up of 15 amino acids. V dropped 3 bases and J dropped 0; count of bases not matched to a gene: 2. Per germline, CDR1 MNHEY and CDR2 SMNVEV (reference sequence).

CDR3 residues: CASSLSGTEGETQYF. DNA of the CDR3: TGTGCCAGCTCATTATCCGGGACGGAGGGGGAGACCCAGTACTTC. The J gene is TRBJ2-5, the V gene TRBV18; D is possibly TRBD2 (6 bases). V lost 5 bases and J 5 bases, leaving 18 bases between the germline ends. Germline V gene lookup returns CDR1 KGHSH and CDR2 LQKENI. The CDR3 contains 15 residues.

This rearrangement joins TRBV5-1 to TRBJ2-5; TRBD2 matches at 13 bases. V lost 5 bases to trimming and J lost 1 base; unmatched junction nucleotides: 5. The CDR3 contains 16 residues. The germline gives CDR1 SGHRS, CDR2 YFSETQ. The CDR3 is CASRPGLAGFQETQYF. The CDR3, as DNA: TGCGCCAGCAGGCCGGGACTAGCGGGGTTCCAAGAGACCCAGTACTTC. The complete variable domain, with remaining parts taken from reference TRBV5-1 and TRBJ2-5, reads KAGVTQTPRYLIKTRGQQVTLSCSPISGHRSVSWYQQTPGQGLQFLFEYFSETQRNKGNFPGRFSGRQFSNSRSEMNVSTLELGDSALYLCASRPGLAGFQETQYFGPGTRLLVL.

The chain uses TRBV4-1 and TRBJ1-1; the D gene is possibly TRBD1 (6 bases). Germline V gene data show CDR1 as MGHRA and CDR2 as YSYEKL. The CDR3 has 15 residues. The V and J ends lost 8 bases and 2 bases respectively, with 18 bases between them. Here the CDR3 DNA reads TGCGCCAGCGGTGTTAGGGCAGGGGTAAACACTGAAGCTTTCTTT. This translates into CASGVRAGVNTEAFF.

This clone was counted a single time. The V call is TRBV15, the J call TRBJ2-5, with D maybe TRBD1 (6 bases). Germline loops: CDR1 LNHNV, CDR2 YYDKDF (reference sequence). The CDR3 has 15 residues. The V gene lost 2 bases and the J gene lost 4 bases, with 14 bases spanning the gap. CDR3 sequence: CATSRTDREGETQYF. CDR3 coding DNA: TGTGCCACCAGCAGAACGGACAGAGAAGGAGAGACCCAGTACTTC.